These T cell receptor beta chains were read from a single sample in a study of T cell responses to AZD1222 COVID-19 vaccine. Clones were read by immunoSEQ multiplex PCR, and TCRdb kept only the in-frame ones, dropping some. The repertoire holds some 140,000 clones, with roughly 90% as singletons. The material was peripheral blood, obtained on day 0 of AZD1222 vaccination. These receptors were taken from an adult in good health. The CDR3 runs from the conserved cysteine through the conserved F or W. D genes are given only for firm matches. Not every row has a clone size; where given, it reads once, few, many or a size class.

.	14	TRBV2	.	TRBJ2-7	CASSESGEGYEQYF	TGTGCCAGCAGTGAATCCGGGGAAGGCTACGAGCAGTACTTC
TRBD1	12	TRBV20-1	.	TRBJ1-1	CSASSWTGQAFF	TGCAGTGCTAGTTCTTGGACAGGGCAAGCTTTCTTT
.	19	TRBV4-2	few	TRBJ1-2	CASSLSPDPLTEGVYGYTF	TGTGCCAGCAGCCTAAGTCCAGATCCGTTAACGGAGGGGGTGTATGGCTACACCTTC
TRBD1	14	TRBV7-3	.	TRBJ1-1	CASSSTGVATEAFF	TGTGCCAGCAGCTCCACAGGGGTAGCCACTGAAGCTTTCTTT
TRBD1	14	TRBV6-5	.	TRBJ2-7	CASAGGQGAREQYF	TGTGCCAGCGCAGGGGGACAGGGGGCGCGCGAGCAGTACTTC
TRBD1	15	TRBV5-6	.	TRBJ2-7	CASSPGTDYPYEQYF	TGTGCCAGCAGCCCCGGGACAGACTACCCCTACGAGCAGTACTTC
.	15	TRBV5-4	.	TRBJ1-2	CASRPWGVGGYGYTF	TGTGCCAGCAGACCCTGGGGGGTCGGGGGCTATGGCTACACCTTC
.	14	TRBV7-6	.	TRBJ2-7	CASSLSRNTYEQYF	TGTGCCAGCAGCTTATCGCGGAACACCTACGAGCAGTACTTC
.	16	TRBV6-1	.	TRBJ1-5	CASSELTRDPNQPQHF	TGTGCCAGCAGTGAACTTACCCGGGACCCTAATCAGCCCCAGCATTTT
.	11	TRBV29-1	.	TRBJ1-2	CSVEGRYGYTF	TGCAGCGTTGAGGGCCGATATGGCTACACCTTC
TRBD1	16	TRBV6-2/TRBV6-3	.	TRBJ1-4	CASSYDLRTGDEKLFF	TGTGCCAGCAGTTACGATCTCAGGACAGGGGATGAAAAACTGTTTTTT
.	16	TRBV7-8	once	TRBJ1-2	CASSPYGAYGPYGYTF	TGTGCCAGCAGCCCTTATGGGGCCTACGGGCCCTATGGCTACACCTTC
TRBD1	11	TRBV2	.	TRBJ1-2	CASGTEYGYTF	TGTGCCAGCGGGACAGAATATGGCTACACCTTC
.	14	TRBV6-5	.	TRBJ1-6	CASRPGTDYSPLHF	TGTGCCAGCAGGCCCGGGACGGATTATTCACCCCTCCACTTT
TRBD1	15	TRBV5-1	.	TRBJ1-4	CASSRTLRGREKLFF	TGCGCCAGCAGTAGGACCCTCAGGGGGCGGGAAAAACTGTTTTTT
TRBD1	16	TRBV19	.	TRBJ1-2	CASSIVVRTGRRGYTF	TGTGCCAGTAGTATAGTTGTAAGGACAGGGAGGAGAGGCTACACCTTC
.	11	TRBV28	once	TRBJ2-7	CASSFAREQYF	TGTGCCAGCAGTTTCGCACGGGAGCAGTACTTC
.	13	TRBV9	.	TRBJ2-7	CASSVAPAYEQYF	TGTGCCAGCAGCGTAGCGCCAGCCTACGAGCAGTACTTC
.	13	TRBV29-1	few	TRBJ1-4	CSVEGWADEKLFF	TGCAGCGTTGAGGGTTGGGCAGATGAAAAACTGTTTTTT
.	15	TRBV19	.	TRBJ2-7	CASTSGQGPTYEQYF	.
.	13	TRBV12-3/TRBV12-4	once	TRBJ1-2	CASSFRQNYGYTF	TGTGCCAGCAGTTTTCGGCAAAACTATGGCTACACCTTC
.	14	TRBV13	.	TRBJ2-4	CASRYRAGKNIQYF	TGTGCCAGCAGATACAGGGCTGGCAAAAACATTCAGTACTTC
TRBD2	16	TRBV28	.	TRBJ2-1	CASRGLGVAGYNEQFF	TGTGCCAGCAGGGGCTTGGGGGTAGCGGGATACAATGAGCAGTTCTTC
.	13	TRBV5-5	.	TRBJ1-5	CASSLTGIRPQHF	TGTGCCAGCAGCCTCACAGGGATCCGGCCCCAGCATTTT
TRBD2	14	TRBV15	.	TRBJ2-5	CATSRDGGRGTQYF	TGTGCCACCAGCAGAGATGGAGGGAGGGGGACCCAGTACTTC
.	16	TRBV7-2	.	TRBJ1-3	CASSLWPRVPGNTIYF	TGTGCCAGCAGCTTATGGCCGAGGGTTCCTGGAAACACCATATATTTT
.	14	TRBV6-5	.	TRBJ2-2	CASSYSGEAGELFF	TGTGCCAGCAGTTACTCTGGGGAAGCCGGGGAGCTGTTTTTT
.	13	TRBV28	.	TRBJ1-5	CASSLMGNQPQHF	TGTGCCAGCAGTTTAATGGGGAATCAGCCCCAGCATTTT
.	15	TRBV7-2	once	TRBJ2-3	CASSLERRSGDTQYF	TGTGCCAGCAGCTTAGAAAGGCGGTCCGGGGATACGCAGTATTTT
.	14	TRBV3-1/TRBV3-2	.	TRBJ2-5	CASSMMTSQETQYF	TGTGCCAGCAGCATGATGACTAGCCAAGAGACCCAGTACTTC
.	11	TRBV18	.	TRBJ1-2	CASSHSLGYTF	TGTGCCAGCTCCCACAGCTTGGGCTACACCTTC
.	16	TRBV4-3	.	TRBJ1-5	CASSPQIGTGNQPQHF	TGCGCCAGCAGCCCCCAAATCGGCACCGGCAATCAGCCCCAGCATTTT
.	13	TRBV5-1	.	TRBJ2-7	CASSLTGEYEQYF	TGCGCCAGCAGCTTGACAGGAGAGTACGAGCAGTACTTC
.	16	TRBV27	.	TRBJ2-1	CASSVAGIGSYNEQFF	TGTGCCAGCAGTGTCGCGGGAATCGGATCCTACAATGAGCAGTTCTTC
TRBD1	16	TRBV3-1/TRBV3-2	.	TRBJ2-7	CASSQGVTGVLYEQYF	TGTGCCAGCAGCCAAGGGGTGACAGGGGTTCTCTACGAGCAGTACTTC
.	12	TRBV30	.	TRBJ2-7	CAFSDTSYEQYF	TGTGCCTTCTCTGACACATCCTACGAGCAGTACTTC
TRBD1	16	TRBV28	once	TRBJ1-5	CASSLPTGSGNQPQHF	TGTGCCAGCAGTTTACCGACAGGGTCTGGGAATCAGCCCCAGCATTTT
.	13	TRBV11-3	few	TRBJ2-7	CASSRTTSYEQYF	TGTGCCAGCAGCCGCACTACTTCCTACGAGCAGTACTTC
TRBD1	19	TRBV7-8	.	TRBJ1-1	CASSFTIRDRGHMNTEAFF	TGTGCCAGCAGCTTTACTATAAGGGACAGGGGCCACATGAACACTGAAGCTTTCTTT
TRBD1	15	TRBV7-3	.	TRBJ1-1	CASSPGTGKGTEAFF	TGTGCCAGCAGCCCCGGGACAGGGAAAGGCACTGAAGCTTTCTTT
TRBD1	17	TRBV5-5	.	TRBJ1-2	CASSPSGTGERSYGYTF	TGTGCCAGCAGCCCCAGCGGGACAGGGGAACGTTCGTATGGCTACACCTTC
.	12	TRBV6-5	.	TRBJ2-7	CASSPLEYEQYF	TGTGCCAGCAGCCCCTTAGAATACGAGCAGTACTTC
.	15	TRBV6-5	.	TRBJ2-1	CASRVPGVRYNEQFF	TGTGCCAGCAGAGTGCCGGGTGTGAGGTACAATGAGCAGTTCTTC
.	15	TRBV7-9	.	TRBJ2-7	CASSLLGSSSYEQYF	TGTGCCAGCAGCTTATTGGGTAGTTCATCCTACGAGCAGTACTTC
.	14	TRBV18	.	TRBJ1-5	CASSVDRGNQPQHF	TGTGCCAGCTCAGTGGACAGAGGCAATCAGCCCCAGCATTTT
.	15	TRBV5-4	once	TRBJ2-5	CASSAAFGRQETQYF	TGTGCCAGCAGCGCCGCCTTCGGACGGCAAGAGACCCAGTACTTC
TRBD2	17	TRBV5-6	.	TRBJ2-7	CASSLVFLAGGPGEQYF	TGTGCCAGCAGCTTGGTTTTCTTGGCGGGAGGGCCAGGTGAGCAGTACTTC
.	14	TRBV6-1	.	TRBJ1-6	CASSEAGGGSPLHF	TGTGCCAGCAGTGAAGCCGGAGGAGGTTCACCCCTCCACTTT